A selection of T cell receptor beta chains follows, all from one sample in a study of shared clonotypes between healthy human individuals. Produced via immunoSEQ multiplex PCR; TCRdb's table is partial and in-frame only. The sample records roughly 1 million clones, about 84% being singletons. The source material was memory CD4+ T cells from PBMCs. These TCRs come from a man aged 18 to 29 in good health. Some clones in this sample may be carry-over from other donors' samples. Each CDR3 is given with its conserved first and last residue. Each record gives: J gene, clone size, V gene, CDR3 length, D gene, CDR3 protein, CDR3 DNA. A D gene is named only where the DNA matches it firmly. Clone sizes are given selectively: once, few, many, or a class where the clone is expanded.

>TRBJ2-3|-|TRBV7-9|15|-
CASSAKFGQQDTQYF
TGTGCCAGCAGCGCAAAGTTTGGGCAGCAGGATACGCAGTATTTT
>TRBJ2-7|-|TRBV4-1|18|TRBD2
CASSQDPPRLAGIYEQYF
TGCGCCAGCAGCCAAGATCCGCCTAGACTAGCGGGAATCTACGAGCAGTACTTC
>TRBJ2-5|-|TRBV7-7|15|TRBD1
CASSVTPDRGETQYF
TGTGCCAGCAGCGTAACCCCGGACAGGGGAGAGACCCAGTACTTC
>TRBJ1-1|-|TRBV6-5|14|-
CASSYSVGTTEAFF
TGTGCCAGCAGTTACTCTGTGGGGACAACTGAAGCTTTCTTT
>TRBJ2-2|-|TRBV15|16|-
CATSRVGAGDTGELFF
TGTGCCACCAGCAGAGTAGGGGCAGGCGACACCGGGGAGCTGTTTTTT
>TRBJ2-3|-|TRBV5-1|15|TRBD2
CASSYGLDSTDTQYF
TGCGCCAGCAGCTACGGACTAGACAGCACAGATACGCAGTATTTT
>TRBJ2-2|few|TRBV5-6|16|-
CASRHNLDRNTGELFF
TGTGCCAGCAGACACAACCTGGACAGGAACACCGGGGAGCTGTTTTTT
>TRBJ1-5|-|TRBV2|14|TRBD1
CASFRDRGSQPQHF
TGTGCCAGCTTCCGGGACAGGGGGTCTCAGCCCCAGCATTTT
>TRBJ1-2|-|TRBV11-2|14|-
CASSPSMAVYGYTF
TGTGCCAGCAGCCCCTCTATGGCAGTCTATGGCTACACCTTC
>TRBJ2-7|few|TRBV10-3|14|TRBD2
CAIRATSGSYEQYF
TGTGCCATCAGGGCGACTAGCGGGAGCTACGAGCAGTACTTC
>TRBJ2-1|-|TRBV6-6|16|-
CASSARTYSSYNEQFF
TGTGCCAGCAGTGCTCGGACTTATAGCTCCTACAATGAGCAGTTCTTC
>TRBJ2-7|few|TRBV18|14|-
CASSASTGDNEQYF
TGTGCCAGCTCAGCTTCGACAGGCGATAACGAGCAGTACTTC
>TRBJ1-2|-|TRBV7-2|14|-
CASSLGSPGYGYTF
TGTGCCAGCAGCTTAGGTAGCCCCGGCTATGGCTACACCTTC
>TRBJ2-1|-|TRBV4-2|14|-
CASSHRGIGNEQFF
TGTGCCAGCAGCCATCGCGGGATTGGCAATGAGCAGTTCTTC
>TRBJ2-2|-|TRBV7-2|14|TRBD1
CASSPGGWSGELFF
TGTGCCAGCAGCCCAGGGGGCTGGTCCGGGGAGCTGTTTTTT
>TRBJ2-5|-|TRBV5-1|14|TRBD2
CASSLVQGGETQYF
TGCGCCAGCAGCTTGGTCCAGGGAGGGGAGACCCAGTACTTC
>TRBJ2-7|-|TRBV5-1|15|TRBD1
CASSSQGQGVGEQYF
TGCGCCAGCAGCTCCCAGGGACAGGGGGTCGGCGAGCAGTACTTC
>TRBJ2-5|many|TRBV6-5|13|TRBD2
CATRPGLALNQYF
TGTGCCACTCGACCGGGACTAGCTCTGAACCAGTACTTC
>TRBJ1-5|once|TRBV7-8|14|-
CASSPGRSNQPQHF
TGTGCCAGCAGCCCGGGCAGGAGCAATCAGCCCCAGCATTTT
>TRBJ2-3|-|TRBV6-5|15|TRBD2
CASSRLAGGGGTQYF
TGTGCCAGCAGTCGACTAGCGGGGGGGGGTGGTACGCAGTATTTT
>TRBJ1-5|once|TRBV6-5|13|-
CASTSDINQPQHF
TGTGCCAGCACCTCGGACATCAATCAGCCCCAGCATTTT
>TRBJ1-1|-|TRBV6-6|14|-
CASSDSTQNTEAFF
TGTGCCAGCTCCGACAGTACTCAGAACACTGAAGCTTTCTTT
>TRBJ2-4|-|TRBV11-2|13|-
CASSLAGSNIQYF
TGTGCCAGCAGCTTAGCGGGGAGTAACATTCAGTACTTC
>TRBJ1-4|-|TRBV28|14|TRBD1
CASSLAGDRGHLFF
TGTGCCAGCAGTTTAGCCGGGGACAGGGGCCATCTGTTTTTT
>TRBJ2-1|once|TRBV5-1|16|TRBD2
CASSWRIAGADNEQFF
TGCGCCAGCAGCTGGAGAATTGCGGGAGCCGACAATGAGCAGTTCTTC
>TRBJ1-1|-|TRBV6-1|15|-
CASSERWGQNTEAFF
TGTGCCAGCAGTGAGAGGTGGGGGCAGAACACTGAAGCTTTCTTT
>TRBJ1-1|few|TRBV30|13|-
CAWSRSMNTEAFF
TGTGCCTGGAGTAGGTCCATGAACACTGAAGCTTTCTTT
>TRBJ2-5|-|TRBV21-1|14|-
CASSKKVEGRDQYF
TGTGCCAGCAGCAAAAAGGTGGAGGGCAGGGACCAGTACTTC
>TRBJ1-2|-|TRBV9|14|-
CASSVEGRYYGYTF
TGTGCCAGCAGCGTTGAGGGTCGTTACTATGGCTACACCTTC
>TRBJ2-2|-|TRBV7-2|13|-
CASSMEYTGELFF
TGTGCCAGCAGCATGGAGTACACCGGGGAGCTGTTTTTT
>TRBJ2-1|-|TRBV12-1|14|-
CASSFRPGNDEQFF
TGTGCCAGCAGCTTCAGGCCCGGCAATGATGAGCAGTTCTTC
>TRBJ2-7|-|TRBV4-2|17|-
CASSQDGRVGEVYEQYF
TGTGCCAGCAGCCAAGATGGGCGGGTCGGCGAAGTCTACGAGCAGTACTTC
>TRBJ2-1|-|TRBV28|16|-
CASSLLGTSSYNEQFF
TGTGCCAGCAGTTTATTAGGTACAAGCTCCTACAATGAGCAGTTCTTC
>TRBJ2-3|-|TRBV5-1|15|TRBD2
CASSLGLAGADTQYF
TGCGCCAGCAGCTTGGGGTTAGCGGGAGCGGATACGCAGTATTTT
>TRBJ2-5|-|TRBV4-1|15|TRBD2
CASSRGLAGQETQYF
TGCGCCAGCAGCCGGGGACTAGCGGGACAGGAGACCCAGTACTTC
>TRBJ1-1|few|TRBV6-5|12|-
CASSPRMGGAFF
TGTGCCAGCAGTCCCAGAATGGGGGGAGCTTTCTTT
>TRBJ2-6|once|TRBV5-8|16|-
CAKTGWVSSGANVLTF
TGTGCCAAAACGGGTTGGGTGTCCTCTGGGGCCAACGTCCTGACTTTC
>TRBJ2-2|-|TRBV6-1|15|-
CASTYTTGSTGELFF
TGTGCCAGCACTTATACAACGGGCAGCACCGGGGAGCTGTTTTTT
>TRBJ1-1|-|TRBV29-1|15|-
CSVRNRAGTNTEAFF
TGCAGCGTTCGGAACAGGGCCGGCACTAACACTGAAGCTTTCTTT
>TRBJ1-3|-|TRBV10-3|15|-
CAISPGGPNGNTIYF
TGTGCCATCAGTCCCGGGGGTCCAAACGGAAACACCATATATTTT
>TRBJ1-5|-|TRBV4-1|13|-
CASSQEGAQPQHF
TGCGCCAGCAGCCAAGAGGGGGCTCAGCCCCAGCATTTT